The 28 T cell receptor beta chains below come from one sample, sequenced in a study of post-analysis software for immune sequencing data. The study's findings and limits: Relative to controls, patients had about 5 TRBV segments at higher frequency, with TRBV5-6, TRBV5-1 and TRBV20-1 among these.

Their antigens remain unidentified. Each TCR beta cDNA library carried unique molecular identifiers. TCRdb re-called the PCR reads with MiXCR, one entry per CDR3 protein. The data hold approximately 690,000 distinct CDR3 sequences, with about 60% observed a single time. Source material: blood. These receptors all stem from a girl aged 2-10 years with multiple sclerosis.

The rearrangement links TRBV12-3 or TRBV12-4 to TRBJ2-5; 10 bases fit TRBD2. The CDR3 sequence is 16 residues long. J was trimmed by 2 bases and V by 8 bases; bases with no gene match: 11. CDR3 bases: TGTGCCAGCGCGCGGGCTAGCGGGGGTCCTCAAGAGACCCAGTACTTC. This encodes CASARASGGPQETQYF.

DNA for the CDR3: TGCAGCGTCTACAGAGGTGGAGAGACCCAGTACTTC. This codes for CSVYRGGETQYF. The rearrangement joins TRBV29-1 to TRBJ2-5, with unresolved D. Germline V gives CDR1 SQVTM, CDR2 ANQGSEA. Between the trimmed V and J ends, which lost 6 bases and 4 bases, there was a span of 12 bases. The CDR3 is made up of 12 amino acids.

As for this clonotype: At one end, the junction sequence differs from germline, possibly due to a read error. J is TRBJ2-7 and V is TRBV27, with D unresolved. The CDR3 totals 13 residues. Germline assignment: CDR1 MNHEY and CDR2 SMNVEV (reference sequence). Here the CDR3 reads CASSPSASFEQYF. DNA of the CDR3: TGTGCCAGCAGTCCATCGGCATCCTTCGAGCAGTACTTC.

This clonotype appeared a single time. The J gene is TRBJ1-6, the V gene TRBV20-1; the match to TRBD1 covers 7 bases. J lost 7 bases, V lost 3 bases, and 6 bases had no gene match. The germline V gene has CDR1 DFQATT and CDR2 SNEGSKA (reference sequence). The CDR3 loop spans 14 amino acids. The CDR3 nucleotides are TGCAGTGCTAGCGGCAGGGGGGGAAATTCACCCCTCCACTTT. Protein: CSASGRGGNSPLHF.

The chain combines TRBV28 with TRBJ1-2; 8 bases align to TRBD1. CDR3 length: 11 residues. CDR1 is MDHEN, CDR2 SYDVKM, per germline. Trimming cost V 6 bases and J 7 bases; bases outside gene matches: 1. The CDR3 DNA sequence: TGTGCCAGCAGGACAGGGGTTGGCTACACCTTC. Its protein product is CASRTGVGYTF.

The chain combines TRBV24-1 with TRBJ1-2; D ambiguous. CDR3 size: 12 residues. Between the trimmed V and J ends, which lost 10 bases and 5 bases, there was a span of 13 bases. Germline V gene lookup returns CDR1 KGHDR and CDR2 SFDVKD. The CDR3 region has the DNA TGTGCCACAGGGAGCAAAAATTATGGCTACACCTTC. It specifies CATGSKNYGYTF.

This clonotype was observed a single time. The chain recombines TRBV5-1 with TRBJ2-3, with a tentative D call TRBD2 (6 bases). Trimming took off 2 bases at V and 2 bases at J, with 12 bases between the two ends. Germline V lookup: CDR1 SGHRS, CDR2 YFSETQ. This CDR3 has 15 residues. The CDR3, as DNA: TGCGCCAGCAGCTTACTTTCGGGGGTCACAGATACGCAGTATTTT. It specifies CASSLLSGVTDTQYF.

The V call is TRBV4-1, the J call TRBJ2-1; 10 nucleotides line up with TRBD1. This CDR3 is 16 amino acids long. V dropped 3 bases and J dropped 7; count of bases not matched to a gene: 9. CDR1 MGHRA and CDR2 YSYEKL come from the germline V gene. The CDR3 here is CASSHPDRGQVNEQFF. In DNA, the CDR3 is TGCGCCAGCAGCCATCCCGACAGGGGGCAGGTAAATGAGCAGTTCTTC.

The J gene is TRBJ2-3, the V gene TRBV6-5; the D call may be TRBD1 or TRBD2 (5 bases each). The CDR3 spans 13 residues. From germline, CDR1 is MNHEY and CDR2 SVGAGI. The V gene lost 2 bases and the J gene lost 6 bases, with 9 bases spanning the gap. The CDR3 loop is CASSYRDGDTQYF. The CDR3, as DNA: TGTGCCAGCAGTTACCGGGACGGTGATACGCAGTATTTT.

The chain links TRBV9 to TRBJ2-1; no definite D call. The V gene's germline CDR1 is SGDLS and CDR2 YYNGEE. The CDR3 length is 12 residues. V lost 0 bases, J lost 7 bases, and 5 bases lay in between. CDR3 region: CASSVVENEQFF. CDR3 in DNA: TGTGCCAGCAGCGTAGTCGAGAATGAGCAGTTCTTC. Full variable domain (remainder filled in from reference TRBV9 and TRBJ2-1): DSGVTQTPKHLITATGQRVTLRCSPRSGDLSVYWYQQSLDQGLQFLIQYYNGEERAKGNILERFSAQQFPDLHSELNLSSLELGDSALYFCASSVVENEQFFGPGTRLTVL.

The gene calls are TRBV20-1 and TRBJ1-1; the D gene is possibly TRBD1 (6 bases). The CDR3 extends over 14 amino acids. Per the germline V gene, CDR1 is DFQATT and CDR2 is SNEGSKA (reference sequence). Trimming left V 6 bases short and J 6 bases short, with 20 bases between. The CDR3 is CSAQTAYRAPEAFF. CDR3 in DNA: TGCAGTGCCCAGACGGCCTACAGGGCGCCTGAAGCTTTCTTT.

The V gene is TRBV12-3 or TRBV12-4, the J gene TRBJ1-2, with D uncertain. The CDR3 spans 13 residues. With 3 bases removed from V and 8 bases from J, the gap between germline ends came to 13 bases. The CDR3 DNA reads as TGTGCCAGCAGTTTTGACGCGGCCAGGGGCTACACCTTC. As protein: CASSFDAARGYTF.

The chain recombines TRBV7-2 with TRBJ2-1; no reliable D call. There are 14 residues in the CDR3. V shed 5 bases and J shed 8 bases, with 16 bases lying between them. CDR1 and CDR2 from the germline V gene are SGHTA and FQGNSA. The CDR3 here is CASSPDPGTYEQFF. CDR3 sequence (DNA): TGTGCCAGCAGCCCAGACCCCGGCACGTATGAGCAGTTCTTC.

In its sample, this clonotype was seen a few times. This chain uses TRBV5-1 with TRBJ2-1, with unresolved D. Germline V gene lookup returns CDR1 SGHRS and CDR2 YFSETQ. The V gene lost 3 bases and the J gene lost 8 bases, with 12 bases spanning the gap. The CDR3 extends over 13 amino acids. The CDR3 nucleotides are TGCGCCAGCAGCTCGTCCCAAGGGTATGAGCAGTTCTTC. It is translated as CASSSSQGYEQFF.

CDR3 sequence (DNA): TGCAGTGCTAGACAGCCTACGAACACCGGGGAGCTGTTTTTT. Translated, it gives CSARQPTNTGELFF. The genes are TRBV20-1 and TRBJ2-2; no clear D gene. Trimming pared 2 bases from V and 0 bases from J, leaving 7 bases between. There are 14 residues in the CDR3. The germline V gene has CDR1 DFQATT and CDR2 SNEGSKA (reference sequence).

This chain connects TRBV5-1 to TRBJ2-1; TRBD2 matches at 7 bases. CDR3 length equals 17 residues. CDR1 SGHRS and CDR2 YFSETQ come from the germline V gene. Germline trimming cut 0 bases from V and 2 bases from J; bases unmatched to any gene: 8. CDR3 coding DNA: TGCGCCAGCAGCTTGGAAAGTAGCGGGCCTGCCTACAATGAGCAGTTCTTC. Translating it yields CASSLESSGPAYNEQFF.

The chain joins TRBV12-3 or TRBV12-4 to TRBJ1-1, with unresolved D. V was pared by 5 bases and J by 7 bases, with 11 bases between. The CDR3 is 12 residues long. The DNA for the CDR3 is TGTGCCAGCAGTGTACTAGGCAGTGAAGCTTTCTTT. Its protein product is CASSVLGSEAFF.

This chain connects TRBV5-1 to TRBJ2-7; 9 bases align to TRBD2. TRBJ2-5 explains the end of the DNA better; the J call may be wrong. The CDR3 spans 15 residues. Germline V lookup: CDR1 SGHRS, CDR2 YFSETQ. DNA of the CDR3: TGCGCCAGCAGCTCGACAACCGGGACTAGCGAGACCCAGTACTTC. This gives the protein CASSSTTGTSETQYF.

This clonotype was seen only a few times. This sequence joins TRBV20-1 and TRBJ2-7; weak D call: TRBD2 (6 bases). V was shortened by 0 bases and J by 3 bases, with 9 bases between the two germline ends. This CDR3 is built from 13 residues. Germline V gene data show CDR1 as DFQATT and CDR2 as SNEGSKA (reference sequence). The CDR3 loop is CSARDTGSYEQYF. As DNA, the CDR3 is TGCAGTGCTAGAGATACCGGGAGCTACGAGCAGTACTTC.

This chain joins TRBV20-1 and TRBJ2-5; TRBD2 matches 11 bases. The germline V gene has CDR1 DFQATT and CDR2 SNEGSKA (reference sequence). CDR3 length equals 16 residues. V dropped 3 bases and J dropped 0; count of bases not matched to a gene: 6. In DNA form, the CDR3 reads TGCAGTGCTAGGGGGGGACTAGCGGCAAACCAAGAGACCCAGTACTTC. Its protein is CSARGGLAANQETQYF.

This chain connects TRBV25-1 to TRBJ2-5; 10 nucleotides match TRBD2. The V gene end was trimmed by 0 bases and the J gene end by 4 bases; junction bases not matched to a gene: 2. Germline lookup yields CDR1 MGHDK and CDR2 SYGVNS. This CDR3 region has 15 residues. CDR3 bases: TGTGCCAGCAGTGAATATCCTAGCGGGAGAGAGACCCAGTACTTC. This codes for CASSEYPSGRETQYF.

The V and J genes are TRBV29-1 and TRBJ2-7; tentative D call: TRBD1 (6 bases). This CDR3 contains 14 residues. CDR1 is SQVTM, CDR2 ANQGSEA, per germline. V was cut by 6 bases and J by 3 bases, with 18 bases left in between. CDR3 nucleotides: TGCAGCGTCTTATATCCGGGACATGTCTACGAGCAGTACTTC. Translation gives CSVLYPGHVYEQYF.

V and J are TRBV7-9 and TRBJ1-1; D might be TRBD1 (6 bases). Looked up from germline, CDR1 is SEHNR and CDR2 is FQNEAQ (reference sequence). The CDR3 spans 16 residues. V lost 1 base, J lost 2 bases, and 14 bases lay in between. The CDR3 DNA reads TGTGCCAGCAGCTTAGACAGGGACCCAATAAACACTGAAGCTTTCTTT. Translating it yields CASSLDRDPINTEAFF.

The chain joins TRBV6-2 or TRBV6-3 to TRBJ2-4; the match to TRBD1 covers 9 bases. J was trimmed by 5 bases and V by 7 bases; bases with no gene match: 12. Germline CDR1 is MNHEY and CDR2 is SVGEGT. The CDR3 consists of 16 residues. DNA of the CDR3: TGTGCCAGCAAGAGGCCGGGACAGGGACTTCAAAACATTCAGTACTTC. It specifies CASKRPGQGLQNIQYF.

The chain combines TRBV5-1 with TRBJ1-1; D gene unclear. The ends were cut back, 5 bases at V and 1 base at J, with 21 bases in the middle. This CDR3 contains 17 residues. CDR1 SGHRS and CDR2 YFSETQ come from the germline V gene. The CDR3 reads CASRPTWQTASNTEAFF. CDR3 DNA sequence: TGCGCCAGCAGGCCCACTTGGCAGACGGCTTCGAACACTGAAGCTTTCTTT. The full variable domain, completed using reference TRBV5-1 and TRBJ1-1, is KAGVTQTPRYLIKTRGQQVTLSCSPISGHRSVSWYQQTPGQGLQFLFEYFSETQRNKGNFPGRFSGRQFSNSRSEMNVSTLELGDSALYLCASRPTWQTASNTEAFFGQGTRLTVV.

The chain joins TRBV7-2 to TRBJ2-2, with D perhaps matching TRBD2 (6 bases). The CDR3 runs to 15 residues. From germline, CDR1 is SGHTA and CDR2 FQGNSA. The V gene lost 5 bases and the J gene lost 3 bases, with 13 bases spanning the gap. In nucleotides, the CDR3 is TGTGCCAGCAGCCCCACCACTAGCTACACCGGGGAGCTGTTTTTT. The encoded protein is CASSPTTSYTGELFF.

The sample holds a few counts of this clonotype. The chain carries TRBV20-1 and TRBJ2-5; D is undetermined. V lost 7 bases and J 0 bases, leaving 6 bases between the germline ends. CDR1 is DFQATT and CDR2 is SNEGSKA in the germline V gene (reference sequence). This CDR3 region has 11 residues. Here the CDR3 DNA reads TGCAGTGTATGGAACCAAGAGACCCAGTACTTC. This gives the protein CSVWNQETQYF.

This clonotype appeared a few times. The chain carries TRBV10-2 and TRBJ2-1, with TRBD1 identical over 7 bases. CDR1 and CDR2 (germline): WSHSY, SAAADI. The CDR3 is 14 residues long. Trimming at V came to 0 bases and at J to 8 bases, leaving 4 bases not matched to a gene. The CDR3 DNA sequence: TGCGCCAGCAGTGAGTCGGGGACAGTCGATGAGCAGTTCTTC. It encodes CASSESGTVDEQFF.